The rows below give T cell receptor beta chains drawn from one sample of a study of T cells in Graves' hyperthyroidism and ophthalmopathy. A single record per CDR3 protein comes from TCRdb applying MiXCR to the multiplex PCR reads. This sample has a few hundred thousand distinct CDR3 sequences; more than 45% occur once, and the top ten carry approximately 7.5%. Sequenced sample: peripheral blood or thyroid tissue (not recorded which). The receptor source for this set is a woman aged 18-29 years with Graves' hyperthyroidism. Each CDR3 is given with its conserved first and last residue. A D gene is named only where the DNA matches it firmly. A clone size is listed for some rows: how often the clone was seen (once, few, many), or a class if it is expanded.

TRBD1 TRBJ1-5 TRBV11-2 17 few CASSLVLFRDRAKPQHF TGTGCCAGCAGCTTAGTCTTATTTAGGGACAGGGCAAAGCCCCAGCATTTT
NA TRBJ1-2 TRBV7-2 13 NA CASVADPDYGYTF TGTGCCAGCGTTGCGGATCCTGACTATGGCTACACCTTC
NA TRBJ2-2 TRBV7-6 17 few CASSLRALGVNTGELFF TGTGCCAGCAGCTTAAGGGCCTTGGGGGTGAACACCGGGGAGCTGTTTTTT
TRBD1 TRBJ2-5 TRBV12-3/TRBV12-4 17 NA CASIPRGHRGNQETQYF TGTGCCAGCATCCCGAGGGGGCACAGAGGAAACCAAGAGACCCAGTACTTC
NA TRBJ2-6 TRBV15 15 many CATSRDPGRANVLTF TGTGCCACCAGCAGAGATCCAGGCCGGGCCAACGTCCTGACTTTC
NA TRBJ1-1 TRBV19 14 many CASTGTAYRTQAFF TGTGCCAGTACCGGTACCGCCTACAGAACTCAAGCTTTCTTT
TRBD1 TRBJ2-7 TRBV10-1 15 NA CASSEGNTGEIEQYF TGCGCCAGCAGTGAGGGGAACACAGGGGAGATCGAGCAGTACTTC
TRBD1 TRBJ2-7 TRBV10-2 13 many CASSGQETYEQYF TGCGCCAGCAGCGGACAGGAGACCTACGAGCAGTACTTC
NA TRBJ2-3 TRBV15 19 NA CATSRSLNRHVGSTDTQYF TGTGCCACCAGCAGATCACTCAACCGGCATGTCGGGAGCACAGATACGCAGTATTTT
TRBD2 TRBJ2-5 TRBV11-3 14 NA CASSQETSGRSQYF TGCGCCAGCAGCCAAGAGACTAGCGGGAGATCCCAGTACTTC
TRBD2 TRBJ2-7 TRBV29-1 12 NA CSVESGAYEQYF TGCAGCGTTGAAAGCGGGGCGTACGAGCAGTACTTC
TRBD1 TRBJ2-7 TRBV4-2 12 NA CASISTGHEQYF TGTGCCAGCATATCGACAGGGCACGAGCAGTACTTC
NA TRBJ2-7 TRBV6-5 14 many CASSQTGGSYEQYF TGTGCCAGCAGTCAAACGGGTGGGTCCTACGAGCAGTACTTC
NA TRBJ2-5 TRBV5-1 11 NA CASRHQETQYF TGCGCCAGCAGACACCAAGAGACCCAGTACTTC
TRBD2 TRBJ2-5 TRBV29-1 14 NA CSLPRLAGQETQYF TGCAGCTTACCTAGACTAGCGGGGCAAGAGACCCAGTACTTC
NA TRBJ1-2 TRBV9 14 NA CASSPEGGMDGYTF TGTGCCAGCAGCCCTGAGGGCGGGATGGATGGCTACACCTTC
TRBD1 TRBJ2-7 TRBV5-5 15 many CASSSGQGLSYEQYF TGTGCCAGCAGCTCGGGACAGGGGCTCTCCTACGAGCAGTACTTC
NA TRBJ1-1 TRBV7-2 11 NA CASSSHTKAFF TGTGCCAGCAGCTCGCATACTAAAGCTTTCTTT
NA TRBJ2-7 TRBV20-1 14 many CSASRVASLREQYF TGCAGTGCTAGTCGGGTTGCCTCCCTTCGAGAGCAGTACTTC
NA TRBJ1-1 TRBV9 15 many CASSVATSRHTEAFF TGTGCCAGCAGCGTAGCTACGAGTCGGCACACTGAAGCTTTCTTT
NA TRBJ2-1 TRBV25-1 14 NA CASSPTGTLNEQFF TGTGCCAGCAGTCCTACTGGGACGCTCAATGAGCAGTTCTTC
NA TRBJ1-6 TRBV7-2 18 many CASSRHYAGRGDNSPLHF TGTGCCAGCAGCCGACACTACGCGGGCAGGGGAGATAATTCACCCCTCCACTTT
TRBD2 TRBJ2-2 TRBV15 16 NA CAASSPLSGESGELFF TGTGCCGCCAGCAGTCCCCTTAGCGGGGAGTCCGGGGAGCTGTTTTTT
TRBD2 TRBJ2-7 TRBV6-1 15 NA CASRDLGGTIYEQYF TGTGCCAGCAGGGACCTGGGCGGGACTATCTACGAGCAGTACTTC
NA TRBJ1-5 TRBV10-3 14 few CAISDHTGSQPQHF TGTGCCATCAGTGATCATACGGGGTCGCAGCCCCAGCATTTT
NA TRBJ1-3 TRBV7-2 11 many CASSPLNTIYF TGTGCCAGCAGCCCCCTAAACACCATATATTTT
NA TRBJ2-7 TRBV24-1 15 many CATSDRDGNPYEQYF TGTGCCACCAGTGACAGGGACGGAAACCCCTACGAGCAGTACTTC
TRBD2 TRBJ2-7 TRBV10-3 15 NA CATAGTSASSYEQYF TGTGCCACTGCCGGGACTAGCGCAAGCTCCTACGAGCAGTACTTC
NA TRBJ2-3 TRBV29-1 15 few CSVEDRRKSTDTQYF TGCAGCGTTGAAGATCGGAGGAAAAGCACAGATACGCAGTATTTT
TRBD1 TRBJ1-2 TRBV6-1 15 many CASSETGTGLYGYTF TGTGCCAGCAGTGAGACGGGGACAGGTCTCTATGGCTACACCTTC
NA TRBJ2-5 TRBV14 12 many CASSQEEETQYF TGTGCCAGCAGCCAAGAGGAAGAGACCCAGTACTTC
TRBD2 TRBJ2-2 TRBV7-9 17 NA CASSYSGRALNTGELFF TGTGCCAGCAGCTATAGCGGGAGGGCACTGAACACCGGGGAGCTGTTTTTT